This is a list of T cell receptor beta chains from one sample in a study of cytomegalovirus exposure and HLA in healthy donors. Method: immunoSEQ multiplex PCR; TCRdb's copy keeps in-frame clones and lacks some. This sample has some 200,000 clones, with more than 75% found just once. Specimen: PBMCs. All receptors derive from a woman between 18 and 29 years old in good health and CMV-seronegative. CDR3s include the opening cysteine and the closing phenylalanine or tryptophan.

j_call,v_call,cdr3_aa
TRBJ2-7,TRBV19,CASQPGTGGYEQYF
.,TRBV5-1,CASSLGTSGSYEQYF
TRBJ2-7,TRBV7-9,CASSPPTSYEQYF
TRBJ1-2,TRBV27,CASSFTGVREYGYTF
TRBJ1-5,TRBV19,CASSGAGGNQPQHF
TRBJ2-2,TRBV5-4,CASSPGLAGGSGELFF
TRBJ2-2,TRBV5-4,CASSPRLAGGPGELFF
TRBJ1-2,TRBV27,CASSLAGSYGYTF
TRBJ2-2,TRBV9,CASSAVTSGLNTGELFF
TRBJ1-5,TRBV11-2,CASSLSGTQPQHF
TRBJ1-3,TRBV7-6,CASSPPLVSSGNTIYF
TRBJ1-2,TRBV5-1,CASSPEGIDGYTF
TRBJ1-4,TRBV6-1,CASHGTANEKLFF
TRBJ2-5,TRBV7-9,CASPLKLQETQYF
TRBJ2-1,TRBV6-4,CASSQEGGWGYNEQFF
TRBJ1-1,TRBV6-6,CATVQGMNTEAFF
TRBJ1-2,TRBV6-5,CASRAGPNYGYTF
TRBJ2-1,TRBV7-2,CASSFGGSSYNEQFF
TRBJ2-1,TRBV10-1,CASMGGQGYNEQFF
TRBJ2-7,TRBV10-1,CASRPQTGALQYF
TRBJ1-1,TRBV7-2,CASSFPGLNTEAFF
TRBJ1-5,TRBV18,CASSEGYGQYSNQPQHF
TRBJ2-3,TRBV5-1,CASSSIAGLGSDTQYF
TRBJ2-2,TRBV7-9,CSIKRDRQNTGELFF
TRBJ1-2,TRBV2,CASSARDFGYYGYTF
TRBJ2-5,TRBV7-9,CASSAFSSGRDQETQYF
TRBJ1-1,TRBV28,CASTRGTAVTVAFF
TRBJ2-7,TRBV27,CASSLLAGMQEQYF
TRBJ1-1,TRBV5-6,CASSLLTPNTEAFF
TRBJ2-2,TRBV6-4,CASSGGTGVRKITGELFF
TRBJ1-4,TRBV9,CASSVVPGQTEKLFF